This T cell receptor beta chain comes out of a study of blood T cell repertoires in COVID-19. As for the study in general: The study drew acute and convalescent COVID-19 samples from the United States, Italy and Spain.

Authors' data handling: Amplification with reference gene primers provided the estimates of nucleated cell counts. Generated by immunoSEQ multiplex PCR, the TCRdb table keeps only in-frame clones and is missing some. V and J calls plus clone size are reproduced from that table; the DNA served to infer D and trimming. The repertoire holds about 430,000 clones, with 70% to 90% as singletons. The CDR3 has 17 residues. The V and J ends lost 5 bases and 5 bases, in that order; junction bases with no gene match: 11. CDR1 is MNHNY and CDR2 is SVGAGI in the germline V gene (reference sequence). Participants came from some 23 US areas, aged about 18 to 100 years. Participants' reported clinical history set cohort assignment.

Sequencing was performed on PBMCs or T cells enriched from blood (not recorded which). The chain couples TRBV6-6 to TRBJ2-6, with TRBD1 matching over 8 bases. This TCR was sampled from a woman aged 18-29 years who had been exposed to COVID-19. The CDR3 here is CASSQWGTGLRANVLTF. CDR3 sequence (DNA): TGTGCCAGCAGTCAATGGGGGACAGGACTTAGGGCCAACGTCCTGACTTTC.